This TCR beta chain was obtained from a study of T cell repertoires in cytomegalovirus infection. Study overall: HLA-B-restricted CMV epitopes that are well studied, plus recently identified HLA-C-restricted ones, were used by the study. The public TCR beta signatures pointed to both CMV infection and matching HLA type. Study conclusions and caveats: Individuals carrying CMV plus the relevant HLA were identified by cumulative frequency of public TCR beta families. Across the ex vivo response, the dominant clonotypes were HLA-C-restricted CMV-specific TCR beta clonotypes.

The CDR3 length is 14 residues. Looked up from germline, CDR1 is SGHAT and CDR2 is FQNNGV. TCRdb re-called the reads with MiXCR, one entry per CDR3 protein. The sample has about 900,000 distinct CDR3 sequences, approximately 30% seen once. With regard to this clonotype: What it binds is unknown. One end of the junction does not line up with germline, which may come from a read error.

The clonotype originates from a human donor in good health (CMV status not recorded). Some clones in this sample may be carry-over from other donors' samples. The material sequenced was cultured CD8+ T cells from PBMCs, taken from culture after CMV antigen stimulation. The chain employs TRBV11-2 and TRBJ2-7, with 10 bases lining up with TRBD2. CDR3 nucleotide sequence: TGTGCCAGCTCCTTAGCAGGGACTAGCGTTGGGTTAATCTTC. Amino acid sequence: CASSLAGTSVGLIF.